Sequencing of this T cell receptor beta chain was carried out in a study of blood T cell repertoires in COVID-19. About the research overall: The study drew acute and convalescent COVID-19 samples from the United States, Italy and Spain.

The table came from immunoSEQ multiplex PCR; TCRdb's copy has only in-frame clones and leaves some out. The repertoire holds fewer than 350,000 clones, about 76% seen once, with around 3.2% in the top ten. V was shortened by 0 bases and J by 5 bases, with 9 bases between the two germline ends. Looked up from germline, CDR1 is LGHDT and CDR2 is YNNKEL (reference sequence). This CDR3 has 14 amino acids. Sequenced material: peripheral blood. The receptor comes from a woman aged 55-70 years with active or convalescent COVID-19. The chain couples TRBV3-1 (or the pseudogene TRBV3-2) to TRBJ2-3; D is perhaps TRBD2 (5 bases). As DNA, the CDR3 is TGTGCCAGCAGCCAAGATCCTGGGAGAGATACGCAGTATTTT. Translating it yields CASSQDPGRDTQYF.